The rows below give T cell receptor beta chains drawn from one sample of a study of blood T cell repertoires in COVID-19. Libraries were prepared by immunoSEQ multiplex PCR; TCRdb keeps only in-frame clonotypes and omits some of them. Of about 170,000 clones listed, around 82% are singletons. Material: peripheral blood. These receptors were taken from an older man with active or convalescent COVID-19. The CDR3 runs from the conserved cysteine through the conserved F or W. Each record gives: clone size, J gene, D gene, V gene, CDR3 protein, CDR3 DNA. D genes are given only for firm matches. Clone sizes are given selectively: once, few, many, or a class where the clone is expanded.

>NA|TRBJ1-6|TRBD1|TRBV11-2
CASSLVRRTGGNSPLHF
TGTGCCAGCAGCTTAGTGCGGCGGACAGGAGGGAATTCACCCCTCCACTTT
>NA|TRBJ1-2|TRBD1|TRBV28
CASSRTGYGYTF
TGTGCCAGCAGTCGGACAGGCTATGGCTACACCTTC
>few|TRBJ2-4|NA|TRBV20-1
CSARTGNIQYF
TGCAGTGCTAGGACAGGTAACATTCAGTACTTC
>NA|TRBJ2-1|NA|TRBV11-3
CASSLDRGSYNEQFF
TGTGCCAGCAGCTTAGATCGCGGATCCTACAATGAGCAGTTCTTC
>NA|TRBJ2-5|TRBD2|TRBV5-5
CASSRNSGLAGETQYF
TGTGCCAGCAGCCGGAACTCGGGACTAGCGGGAGAGACCCAGTACTTC
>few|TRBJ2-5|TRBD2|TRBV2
CASRELAGGNQETQYF
TGTGCCAGCAGGGAACTGGCGGGAGGGAATCAAGAGACCCAGTACTTC
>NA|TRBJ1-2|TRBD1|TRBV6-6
CASSRTGYEANYGYTF
TGTGCCAGCAGCAGGACAGGGTACGAAGCTAACTATGGCTACACCTTC
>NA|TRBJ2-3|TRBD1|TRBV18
CASSRDRVKDTQYF
TGTGCCAGCTCCCGAGACAGGGTGAAAGATACGCAGTATTTT
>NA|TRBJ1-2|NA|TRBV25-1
CASSEVGSGYGYTF
TGTGCCAGCAGTGAGGTTGGATCGGGGTATGGCTACACCTTC
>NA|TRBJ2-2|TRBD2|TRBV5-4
CASSLRGRAIGELFF
TGTGCCAGCAGCTTGCGCGGGAGGGCCATCGGGGAGCTGTTTTTT
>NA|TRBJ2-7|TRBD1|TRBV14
CASSRGDSRYEQYF
TGTGCCAGCAGCCGTGGGGACAGCCGATACGAGCAGTACTTC
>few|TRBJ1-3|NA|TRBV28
CASSLSPTGSGNTIYF
TGTGCCAGCAGTTTATCCCCCACAGGGAGCGGAAACACCATATATTTT
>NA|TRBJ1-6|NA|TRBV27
CASSFRQVANSPLHF
TGTGCCAGCAGTTTCCGACAGGTCGCCAATTCACCCCTCCACTTT
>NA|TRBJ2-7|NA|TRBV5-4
CASSSGGGGPKGHEQYF
TGTGCCAGCAGCTCTGGGGGCGGGGGTCCAAAGGGCCACGAGCAGTACTTC
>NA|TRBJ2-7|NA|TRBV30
CAWRMGGPHEQYF
TGTGCCTGGAGAATGGGGGGTCCCCACGAGCAGTACTTC
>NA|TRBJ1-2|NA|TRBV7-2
CASSLRSQTVDGYTF
TGTGCCAGCAGCTTAAGATCCCAGACAGTCGATGGCTACACCTTC
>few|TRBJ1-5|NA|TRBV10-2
CASSGAGVGQPQHF
TGCGCCAGCAGTGGAGCAGGGGTGGGTCAGCCCCAGCATTTT
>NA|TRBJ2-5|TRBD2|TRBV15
CATSRGGGQETQYF
TGTGCCACCAGCAGAGGCGGGGGGCAAGAGACCCAGTACTTC
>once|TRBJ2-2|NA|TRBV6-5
CASVKGHNTGELFF
TGTGCCAGCGTAAAGGGACACAACACCGGGGAGCTGTTTTTT
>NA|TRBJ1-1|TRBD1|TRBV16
CASSQSGQGRGKTEAFF
TGTGCCAGCAGCCAATCCGGACAGGGAAGGGGAAAGACTGAAGCTTTCTTT
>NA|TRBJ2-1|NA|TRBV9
CASSPSGTSYNEQFF
TGTGCCAGCAGCCCCTCTGGGACTTCCTACAATGAGCAGTTCTTC
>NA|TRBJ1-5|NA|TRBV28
CASSFTRGGNQPQHF
TGTGCCAGCAGTTTTACAAGGGGTGGCAATCAGCCCCAGCATTTT
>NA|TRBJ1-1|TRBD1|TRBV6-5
CASSRGRTEAFF
TGTGCCAGCAGCAGGGGGCGAACTGAAGCTTTCTTT
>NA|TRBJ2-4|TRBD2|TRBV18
CASSLGLVAGAKNIQYF
TGTGCCAGCTCACTAGGACTAGTAGCGGGGGCCAAAAACATTCAGTACTTC
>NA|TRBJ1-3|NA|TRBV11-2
CASSSGISGNTIYF
TGTGCCAGCAGCTCAGGGATCTCTGGAAACACCATATATTTT
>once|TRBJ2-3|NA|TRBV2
CASRVTRASTDTQYF
TGTGCCAGCAGGGTGACTAGGGCCTCCACAGATACGCAGTATTTT
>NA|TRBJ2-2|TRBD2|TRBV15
CATSRDRLAGARGVGGGELFF
TGTGCCACCAGCAGAGATCGGCTAGCGGGGGCCCGGGGGGTAGGTGGCGGGGAGCTGTTTTTT
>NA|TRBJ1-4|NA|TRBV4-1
CASSQDPGGANEKLFF
TGCGCCAGCAGCCAAGATCCGGGAGGGGCTAATGAAAAACTGTTTTTT
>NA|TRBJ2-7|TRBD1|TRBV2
CASSAQGSGEQYF
TGTGCCAGCAGTGCACAGGGGAGCGGCGAGCAGTACTTC
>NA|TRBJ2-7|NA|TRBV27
CAAMGLGGSYEQYF
TGTGCCGCCATGGGCTTGGGCGGGTCCTACGAGCAGTACTTC
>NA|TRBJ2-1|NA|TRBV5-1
CASSLGDTYNEQFF
TGCGCCAGCAGCCTGGGGGACACGTACAATGAGCAGTTCTTC
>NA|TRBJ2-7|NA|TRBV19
CASSIRGGEQYF
TGTGCCAGTAGTATTAGGGGGGGCGAGCAGTACTTC
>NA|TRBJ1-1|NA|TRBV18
CASSPPLRNTEAFF
TGTGCCAGCTCACCACCTCTGAGGAACACTGAAGCTTTCTTT
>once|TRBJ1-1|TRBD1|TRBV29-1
CSATKTGGASEAFF
TGCAGCGCTACTAAGACAGGGGGCGCATCTGAAGCTTTCTTT
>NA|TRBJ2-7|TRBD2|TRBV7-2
CASSPRLAGLPYEQYF
TGTGCCAGCAGCCCCAGACTAGCGGGACTACCCTACGAGCAGTACTTC
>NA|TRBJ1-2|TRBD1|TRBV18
CASSLGTGITVDGYTF
TGTGCCAGCTCACTCGGGACAGGGATCACGGTTGATGGCTACACCTTC
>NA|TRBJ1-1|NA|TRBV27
CASSLTGNTEAFF
TGTGCCAGCAGTTTGACGGGTAACACTGAAGCTTTCTTT
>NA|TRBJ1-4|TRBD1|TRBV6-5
CASSLRDSNEKLFF
TGTGCCAGCAGTCTCCGGGACAGCAATGAAAAACTGTTTTTT
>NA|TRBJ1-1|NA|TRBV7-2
CASSPRALDTEAFF
TGTGCCAGCAGCCCGAGGGCCCTAGACACTGAAGCTTTCTTT
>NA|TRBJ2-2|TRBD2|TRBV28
CASSNQALAGGPGTGELFF
TGTGCCAGCAGTAATCAGGCACTAGCGGGAGGGCCTGGCACCGGGGAGCTGTTTTTT
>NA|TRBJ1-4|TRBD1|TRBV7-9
CASSLGALQGAANEKLFF
TGTGCCAGCAGCTTAGGGGCGCTTCAGGGGGCGGCTAATGAAAAACTGTTTTTT
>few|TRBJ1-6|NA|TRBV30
CAWSVGGDSYNSPLHF
TGTGCCTGGAGTGTCGGCGGAGACTCCTATAATTCACCCCTCCACTTT
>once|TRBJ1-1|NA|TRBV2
CASSWARKEGLNTEAFF
TGTGCCAGCTCATGGGCCCGGAAAGAGGGCCTGAACACTGAAGCTTTCTTT
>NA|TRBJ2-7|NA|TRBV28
CASSTLDSPWDF
TGTGCCAGCAGTACCCTGGACTCCCCGTGGGACTTC
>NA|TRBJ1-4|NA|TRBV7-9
CASSLSRRGGEKLFF
TGTGCCAGCAGCTTAAGTCGCAGGGGTGGTGAAAAACTGTTTTTT
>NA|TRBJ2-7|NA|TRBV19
CASSIYQDNRPYEQYF
TGTGCCAGTAGTATCTATCAAGACAACCGCCCCTACGAGCAGTACTTC
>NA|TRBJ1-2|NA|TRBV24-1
CATREGPPGYGYTF
TGTGCCACCAGAGAAGGACCGCCGGGATATGGCTACACCTTC
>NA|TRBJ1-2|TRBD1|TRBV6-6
CASSPRTGGAFGYTF
TGTGCCAGCAGCCCTCGGACAGGGGGCGCTTTTGGCTACACCTTC
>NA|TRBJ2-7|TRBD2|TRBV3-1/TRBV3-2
CASSQGAGGEQYF
TGTGCCAGCAGCCAAGGGGCGGGAGGCGAGCAGTACTTC
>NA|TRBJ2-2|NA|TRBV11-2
CASTPRNRVVNTGELFF
TGTGCCAGCACCCCAAGGAACAGGGTGGTGAACACCGGGGAGCTGTTTTTT
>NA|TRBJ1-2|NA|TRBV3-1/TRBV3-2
CASSFGAYGYTF
TGTGCCAGCAGCTTTGGGGCCTATGGCTACACCTTC
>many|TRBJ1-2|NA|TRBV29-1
CSVPSGAGTPHHGYTF
TGCAGCGTCCCATCGGGAGCCGGGACGCCTCATCATGGCTACACCTTC
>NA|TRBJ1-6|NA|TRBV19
CASSWGRARNSPLHF
TGTGCCAGTAGTTGGGGCCGGGCCCGAAATTCACCCCTCCACTTT
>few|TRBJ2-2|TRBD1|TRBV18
CASSAGGTGELFF
TGTGCCAGCTCAGCAGGGGGCACCGGGGAGCTGTTTTTT
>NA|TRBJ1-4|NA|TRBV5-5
CASSLTLEKLFF
TGTGCCAGCAGCTTAACATTGGAAAAACTGTTTTTT